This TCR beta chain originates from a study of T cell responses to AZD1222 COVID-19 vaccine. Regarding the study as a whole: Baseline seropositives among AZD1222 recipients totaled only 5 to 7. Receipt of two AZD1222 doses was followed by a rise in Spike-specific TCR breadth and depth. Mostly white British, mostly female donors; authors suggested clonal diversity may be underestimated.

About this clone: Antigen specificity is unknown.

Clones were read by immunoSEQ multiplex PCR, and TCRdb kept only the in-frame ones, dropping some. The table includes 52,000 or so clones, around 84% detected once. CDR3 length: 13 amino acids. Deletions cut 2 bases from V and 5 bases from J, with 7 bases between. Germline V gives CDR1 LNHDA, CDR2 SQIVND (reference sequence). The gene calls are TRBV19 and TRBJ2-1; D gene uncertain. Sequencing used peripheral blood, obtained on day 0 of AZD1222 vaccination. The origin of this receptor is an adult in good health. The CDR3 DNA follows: TGTGCCAGTAGTATACAGATCAACAATGAGCAGTTCTTC. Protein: CASSIQINNEQFF.